This T cell receptor beta chain appears in the sequencing data of a study of blood T cell repertoires in COVID-19. The CDR3 extends over 14 amino acids. Germline V gene data show CDR1 as MRHNA and CDR2 as SNTAGT. Unmatched junction bases numbered 2, after V lost 3 bases and J lost 6 bases. Assay: immunoSEQ multiplex PCR; the TCRdb copy retains only in-frame clones and omits some. Among a few hundred thousand clones listed, approximately 89% were seen once. The sample comprised peripheral blood. The J gene is TRBJ2-1, the V gene TRBV6-4, with TRBD1 identical over 10 bases. The receptor was derived from a woman under 40 with COVID-19, enrolled during active disease. CDR3 nucleotide sequence: TGTGCCAGCAGTGAGGGACAGGGGAGCAATGAGCAGTTCTTC. As protein: CASSEGQGSNEQFF.